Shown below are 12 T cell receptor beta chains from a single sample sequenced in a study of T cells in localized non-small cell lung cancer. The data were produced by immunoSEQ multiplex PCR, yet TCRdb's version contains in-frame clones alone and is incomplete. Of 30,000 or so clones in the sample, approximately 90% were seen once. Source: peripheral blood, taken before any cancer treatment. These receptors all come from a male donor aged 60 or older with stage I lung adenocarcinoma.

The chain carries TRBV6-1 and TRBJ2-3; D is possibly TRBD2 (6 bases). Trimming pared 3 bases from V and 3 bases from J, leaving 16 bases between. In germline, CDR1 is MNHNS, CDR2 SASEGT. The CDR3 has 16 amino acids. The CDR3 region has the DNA TGTGCCAGCAGTGATGTGACTAGACTAGGGACAGATACGCAGTATTTT. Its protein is CASSDVTRLGTDTQYF.

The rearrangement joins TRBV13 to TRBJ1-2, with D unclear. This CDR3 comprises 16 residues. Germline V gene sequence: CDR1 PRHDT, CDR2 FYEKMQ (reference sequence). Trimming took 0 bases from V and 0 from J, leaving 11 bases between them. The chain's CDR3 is CASSLGEFASNYGYTF. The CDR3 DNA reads TGTGCCAGCAGCTTAGGGGAGTTCGCCTCTAACTATGGCTACACCTTC.

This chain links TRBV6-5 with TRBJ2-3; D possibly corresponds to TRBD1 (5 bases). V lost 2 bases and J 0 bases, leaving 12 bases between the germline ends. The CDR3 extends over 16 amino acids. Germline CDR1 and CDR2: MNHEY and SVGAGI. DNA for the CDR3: TGTGCCAGCAGTTACGGGGCGCAATCTAGCACAGATACGCAGTATTTT. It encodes CASSYGAQSSTDTQYF.

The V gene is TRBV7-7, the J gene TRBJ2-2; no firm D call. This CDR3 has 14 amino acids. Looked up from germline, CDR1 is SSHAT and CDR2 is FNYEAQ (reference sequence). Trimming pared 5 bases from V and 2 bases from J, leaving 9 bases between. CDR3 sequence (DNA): TGTGCCAGCAGCCTGATGACCAACACCGGGGAGCTGTTTTTT. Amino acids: CASSLMTNTGELFF.

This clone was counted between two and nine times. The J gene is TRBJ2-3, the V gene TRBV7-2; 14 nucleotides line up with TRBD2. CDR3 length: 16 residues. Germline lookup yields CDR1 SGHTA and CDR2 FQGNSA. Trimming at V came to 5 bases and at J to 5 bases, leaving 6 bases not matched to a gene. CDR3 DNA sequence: TGTGCCAGCAGCCCGCGACTAGCGGGGGGGGGAGATACGCAGTATTTT. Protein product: CASSPRLAGGGDTQYF.

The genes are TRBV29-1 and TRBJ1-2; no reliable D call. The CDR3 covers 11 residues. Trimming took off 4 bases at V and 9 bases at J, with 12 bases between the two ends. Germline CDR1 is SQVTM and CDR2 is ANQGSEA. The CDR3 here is CSVVIWESYTF. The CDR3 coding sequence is TGCAGCGTTGTAATATGGGAGAGCTACACCTTC.

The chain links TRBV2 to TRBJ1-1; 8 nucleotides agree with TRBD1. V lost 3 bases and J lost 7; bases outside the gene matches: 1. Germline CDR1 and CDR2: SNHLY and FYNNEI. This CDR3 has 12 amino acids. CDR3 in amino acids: CASSEDRDEAFF. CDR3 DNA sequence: TGTGCCAGCAGTGAGGACAGGGATGAAGCTTTCTTT.

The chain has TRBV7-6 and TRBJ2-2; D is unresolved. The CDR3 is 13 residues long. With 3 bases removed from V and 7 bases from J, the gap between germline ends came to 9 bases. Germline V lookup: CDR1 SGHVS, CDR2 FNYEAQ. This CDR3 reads CASSFGEVGELFF. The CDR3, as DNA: TGTGCCAGCAGCTTCGGTGAGGTCGGGGAGCTGTTTTTT.

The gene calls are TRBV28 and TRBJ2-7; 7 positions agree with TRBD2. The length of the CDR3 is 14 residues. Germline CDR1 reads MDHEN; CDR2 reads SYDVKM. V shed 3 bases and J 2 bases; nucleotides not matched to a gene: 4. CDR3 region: CASSLRGFPYEQYF. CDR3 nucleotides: TGTGCCAGCAGTTTGCGGGGGTTCCCCTACGAGCAGTACTTC.

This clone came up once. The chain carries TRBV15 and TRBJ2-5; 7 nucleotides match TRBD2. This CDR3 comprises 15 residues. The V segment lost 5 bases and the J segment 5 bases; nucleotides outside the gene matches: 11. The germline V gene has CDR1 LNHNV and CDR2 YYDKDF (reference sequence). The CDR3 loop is CATSGGEGWWETQYF. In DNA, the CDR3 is TGTGCCACCAGCGGGGGGGAGGGATGGTGGGAGACCCAGTACTTC.

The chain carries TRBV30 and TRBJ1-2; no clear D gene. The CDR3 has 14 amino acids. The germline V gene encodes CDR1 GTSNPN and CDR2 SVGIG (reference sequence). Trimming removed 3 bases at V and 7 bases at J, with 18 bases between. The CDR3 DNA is TGTGCCTGGAGCCCCAAGGTGGCAGCTCGTGGCTACACCTTC. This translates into CAWSPKVAARGYTF.

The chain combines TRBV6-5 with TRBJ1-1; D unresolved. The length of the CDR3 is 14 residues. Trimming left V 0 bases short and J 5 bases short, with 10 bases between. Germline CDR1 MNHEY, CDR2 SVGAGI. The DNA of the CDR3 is TGTGCCAGCAGTTACTCCAACCGAGGGACTGAAGCTTTCTTT. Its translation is CASSYSNRGTEAFF.